The TCR beta chain described here comes from a study of T cell responses to AZD1222 COVID-19 vaccine. Study details: Second-dose recipients at about 4 or about 12 weeks were treated as one pooled group. Overall study results and limits: Nearly half of spike-specific TCRs reportedly target unmutated variant regions. Donors were chiefly white British, with a greater number of females, and clonal diversity was perhaps underestimated. Spike regions recognized by vaccine-associated CD4 TCRs spanned the protein, led by 160-218 and 743-854.

The V and J ends lost 5 bases and 8 bases respectively, with 9 bases between them. CDR3 size: 10 residues. Germline V gene lookup returns CDR1 GTSNPN and CDR2 SVGIG (reference sequence). Profiling relied on immunoSEQ multiplex PCR, and the TCRdb table lists in-frame clones only, not all of them. Among under 150,000 clones listed, over 90% were seen once. The sample holds one count of this clone. Its antigen is undetermined. Sample: peripheral blood, taken on day 0 of AZD1222 vaccination. The receptor was isolated from an adult in good health. The rearrangement links TRBV30 to TRBJ1-2; unclear D gene. CDR3 bases: TGTGCCTGGGCGGGAAGCGGCTACACCTTC. This encodes CAWAGSGYTF.